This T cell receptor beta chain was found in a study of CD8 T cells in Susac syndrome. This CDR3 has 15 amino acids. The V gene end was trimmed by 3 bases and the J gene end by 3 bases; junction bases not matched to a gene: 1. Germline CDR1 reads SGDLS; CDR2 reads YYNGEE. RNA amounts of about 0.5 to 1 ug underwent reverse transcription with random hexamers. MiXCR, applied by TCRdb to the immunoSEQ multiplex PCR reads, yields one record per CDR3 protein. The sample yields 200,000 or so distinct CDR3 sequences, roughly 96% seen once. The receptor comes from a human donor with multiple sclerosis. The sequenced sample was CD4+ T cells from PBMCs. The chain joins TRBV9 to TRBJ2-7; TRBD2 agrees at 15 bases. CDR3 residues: CASSEGLAGGYEQYF. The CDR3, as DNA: TGTGCCAGCAGCGAGGGACTAGCGGGGGGCTACGAGCAGTACTTC.